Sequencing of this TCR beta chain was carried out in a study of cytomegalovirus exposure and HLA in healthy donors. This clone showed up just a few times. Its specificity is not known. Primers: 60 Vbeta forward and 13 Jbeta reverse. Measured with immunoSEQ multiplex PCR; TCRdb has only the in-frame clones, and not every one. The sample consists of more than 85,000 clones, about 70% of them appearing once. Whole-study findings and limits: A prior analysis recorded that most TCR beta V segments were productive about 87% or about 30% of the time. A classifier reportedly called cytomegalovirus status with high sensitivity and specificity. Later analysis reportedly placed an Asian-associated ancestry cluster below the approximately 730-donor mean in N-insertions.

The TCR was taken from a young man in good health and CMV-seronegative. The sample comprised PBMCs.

DNA for the CDR3: TGTGCCAGCAAACAGGGCACGACCTACGAGCAGTACTTC. It is translated as CASKQGTTYEQYF. V gene TRBV6-1 combines with J gene TRBJ2-7, with a tentative D call TRBD1 (6 bases). Germline CDR1 is MNHNS and CDR2 is SASEGT. CDR3 length: 13 residues. Trimming left V 7 bases short and J 2 bases short, with 12 bases between.